Included here is one TCR beta chain sequence, with context. Specified treatment: randomized to nivolumab then ipilimumab (arm A) or the reverse (arm B). No patient had prior DNA-damaging chemotherapy. From thawed PBMCs, live CD3+CD8+ cells negative for CD19 and CD56 were sorted. The CDR3 is 13 residues long. V gave up 7 bases and J gave up 4 bases, with 13 bases separating them. The germline V gene encodes CDR1 LNHDA and CDR2 SQIVND (reference sequence). These data belong to a study of sequential checkpoint blockade in melanoma. As for the study in general: Randomization was 1:1 between first-line nivolumab→ipilimumab and ipilimumab→nivolumab.

The data were produced by immunoSEQ multiplex PCR, yet TCRdb's version contains in-frame clones alone and is incomplete. The table records about 32,000 clones, 82% of them present only once. The clonotype was recovered from a human donor with melanoma. The chain has TRBV19 and TRBJ1-2; D might be TRBD1 (6 bases). The sample was CD8+ T cells sorted from blood (inferred from file names), taken from a patient given nivolumab and ipilimumab in sequence. The CDR3 region has the DNA TGTGCCAGTAACTGGAGAGGGGGCTATGGCTACACCTTC. Protein product: CASNWRGGYGYTF.